The 7 T cell receptor beta chains below all came from one sample that was sequenced in a study of beta chain features in type 1 diabetes. All of the isolated RNA was reverse transcribed, so expressed TCRB transcripts were sequenced. The data were produced by immunoSEQ multiplex PCR, yet TCRdb's version contains in-frame clones alone and is incomplete. The table shows 120,000 to 150,000 clones, with more than 9% occurring only once. Sequences were obtained from naive CD4+ T cells from blood. Receptor source: a man aged 18 to 29 in good health.

The chain links TRBV4-3 to TRBJ1-2, with 9 bases identical to TRBD1. V lost 3 bases, J lost 2 bases, and 7 bases stayed unmatched. CDR1 and CDR2 from the germline V gene are LGHNA and YSLEER. This CDR3 spans 16 amino acids. The chain's CDR3 is CASSQAGDRDNYGYTF. The CDR3 DNA reads as TGCGCCAGCAGCCAGGCGGGGGACAGGGACAACTATGGCTACACCTTC.

This sequence joins TRBV15 and TRBJ1-2; D not resolved. CDR1 LNHNV and CDR2 YYDKDF come from the germline V gene (reference sequence). CDR3 length: 14 amino acids. The V and J ends lost 3 bases and 0 bases respectively, with 8 bases between them. DNA of the CDR3: TGTGCCACCAGCAGGTACGGGACTAACTATGGCTACACCTTC. Encoded protein: CATSRYGTNYGYTF.

In its sample, this clone was seen a few times. J is TRBJ1-2 and V is TRBV9; D perhaps matches TRBD1 (5 bases). The CDR3 sequence is 17 residues long. Germline CDR1 and CDR2: SGDLS and YYNGEE. Trimming pared 0 bases from V and 0 bases from J, leaving 15 bases between. The CDR3 sequence: CASSVGIGAGANYGYTF. The DNA of the CDR3 is TGTGCCAGCAGCGTAGGGATAGGGGCAGGAGCTAACTATGGCTACACCTTC.

This clone turned up a few times. The chain is built from TRBV5-1 and TRBJ2-7, with 8 bases lining up with TRBD1. The trim removed 0 bases at V and 2 bases at J, leaving 7 bases unmatched. In germline, CDR1 is SGHRS, CDR2 YFSETQ. This CDR3 has 16 amino acids. The CDR3 here is CASSLDPSDRAYEQYF. The CDR3 nucleotides read TGCGCCAGCAGCTTGGATCCGTCGGACAGGGCCTACGAGCAGTACTTC.

There are a few counts of this clone. The chain employs TRBV7-7 and TRBJ2-2; TRBD2 aligns across 12 bases. CDR1 and CDR2 from the germline V gene are SSHAT and FNYEAQ (reference sequence). The V and J ends lost 6 bases and 0 bases, in that order; junction bases with no gene match: 5. This CDR3 is 17 amino acids long. The CDR3 loop reads CASSPSGGATNTGELFF. The CDR3 bases are TGTGCCAGCAGTCCTAGCGGGGGGGCCACGAACACCGGGGAGCTGTTTTTT.

This clone was detected a few times. The chain joins TRBV5-4 to TRBJ1-1; a possible D gene is TRBD1 (6 bases). With 4 bases removed from V and 5 bases from J, the gap between germline ends came to 15 bases. CDR3 length equals 14 residues. CDR1 is SGHNT and CDR2 is YYREEE in the germline V gene (reference sequence). As DNA, the CDR3 is TGTGCCAGCAGCGACGGGACACGGGGTACTGAAGCTTTCTTT. This gives the protein CASSDGTRGTEAFF.

This clone was picked up a small number of times. The CDR3 region is CASSATGLIGNEQFF. The DNA for the CDR3 is TGTGCCAGCAGCGCTACGGGACTAATAGGCAATGAGCAGTTCTTC. The rearrangement uses TRBV9 and TRBJ2-1; 7 positions match TRBD2. The V gene's germline CDR1 is SGDLS and CDR2 YYNGEE. Trimming cost V 3 bases and J 6 bases; bases outside gene matches: 9. This CDR3 contains 15 residues.